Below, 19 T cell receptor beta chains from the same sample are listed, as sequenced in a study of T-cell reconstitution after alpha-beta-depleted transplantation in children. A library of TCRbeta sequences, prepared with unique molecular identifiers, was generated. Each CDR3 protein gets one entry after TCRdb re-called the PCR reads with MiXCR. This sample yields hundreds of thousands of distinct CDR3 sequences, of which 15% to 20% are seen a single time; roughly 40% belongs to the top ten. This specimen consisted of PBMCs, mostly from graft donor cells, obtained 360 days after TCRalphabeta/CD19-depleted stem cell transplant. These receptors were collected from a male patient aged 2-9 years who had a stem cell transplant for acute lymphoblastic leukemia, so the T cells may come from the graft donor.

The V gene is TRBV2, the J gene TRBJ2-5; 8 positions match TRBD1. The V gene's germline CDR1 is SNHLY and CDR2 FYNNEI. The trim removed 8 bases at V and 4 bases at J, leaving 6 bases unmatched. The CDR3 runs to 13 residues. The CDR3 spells CASVRTGGETQYF. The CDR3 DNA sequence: TGTGCCAGCGTTAGAACAGGGGGAGAGACCCAGTACTTC.

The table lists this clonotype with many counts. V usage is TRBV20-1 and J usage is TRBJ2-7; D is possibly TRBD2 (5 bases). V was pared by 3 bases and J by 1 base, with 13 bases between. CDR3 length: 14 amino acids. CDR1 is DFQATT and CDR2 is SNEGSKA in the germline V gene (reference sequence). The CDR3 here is CSASREGSSYEQYF. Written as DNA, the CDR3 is TGCAGTGCTAGCCGAGAGGGTAGTTCCTACGAGCAGTACTTC.

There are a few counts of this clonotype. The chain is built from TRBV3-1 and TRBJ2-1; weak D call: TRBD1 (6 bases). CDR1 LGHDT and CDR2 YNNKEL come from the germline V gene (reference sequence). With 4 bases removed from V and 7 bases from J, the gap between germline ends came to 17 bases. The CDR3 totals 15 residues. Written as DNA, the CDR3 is TGTGCCAGCAGCCCGAACAGGGAAAGGATGAATGAGCAGTTCTTC. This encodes CASSPNRERMNEQFF.

CDR3 nucleotides: TGCAGCGTTGAAGTAGGCACCGGGGAGCTGTTTTTT. Translated, it gives CSVEVGTGELFF. The chain has TRBV29-1 and TRBJ2-2; D remains unclear. Germline loops: CDR1 SQVTM, CDR2 ANQGSEA. The V end was cut by 1 base, the J end by 4 bases, with 4 bases between. This CDR3 has 12 amino acids.

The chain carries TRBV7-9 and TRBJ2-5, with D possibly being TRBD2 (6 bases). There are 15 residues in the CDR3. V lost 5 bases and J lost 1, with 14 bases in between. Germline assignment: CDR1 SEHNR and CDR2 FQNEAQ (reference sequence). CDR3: CASSPPGSGQETQYF. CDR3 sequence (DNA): TGTGCCAGCAGCCCACCCGGGAGCGGCCAAGAGACCCAGTACTTC.

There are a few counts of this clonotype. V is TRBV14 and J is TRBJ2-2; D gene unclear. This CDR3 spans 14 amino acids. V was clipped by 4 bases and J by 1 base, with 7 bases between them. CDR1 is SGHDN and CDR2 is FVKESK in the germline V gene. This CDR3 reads CASSPRMNTGELFF. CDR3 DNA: TGTGCCAGCAGCCCCCGAATGAACACCGGGGAGCTGTTTTTT.

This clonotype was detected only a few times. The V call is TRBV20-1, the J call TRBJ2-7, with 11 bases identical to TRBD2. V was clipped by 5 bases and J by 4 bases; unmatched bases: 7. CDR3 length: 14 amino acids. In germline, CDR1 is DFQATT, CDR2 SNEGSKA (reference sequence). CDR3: CSAHKTSGRYEQYF. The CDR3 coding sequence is TGCAGTGCTCATAAAACTAGCGGGAGATACGAGCAGTACTTC.

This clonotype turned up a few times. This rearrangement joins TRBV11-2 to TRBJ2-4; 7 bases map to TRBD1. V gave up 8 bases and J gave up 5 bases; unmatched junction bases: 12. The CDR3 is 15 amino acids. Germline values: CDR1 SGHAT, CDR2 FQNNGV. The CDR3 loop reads CASRDWAQGENIQYF. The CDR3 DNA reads TGTGCCAGCCGAGATTGGGCGCAGGGGGAAAACATTCAGTACTTC.

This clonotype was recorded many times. The CDR3 is CASSLKGQSVGQYF. The CDR3 nucleotides read TGTGCCAGCAGTTTAAAGGGTCAGTCCGTGGGGCAGTACTTC. The chain links TRBV12-3 or TRBV12-4 to TRBJ2-7; D unclear. V dropped 2 bases and J dropped 9 bases, with 17 bases sitting between them. The CDR3 is 14 amino acids.

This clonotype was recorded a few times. The chain's CDR3 is CATEQGSTDTQYF. Written as DNA, the CDR3 is TGTGCCACCGAACAGGGTAGCACAGATACGCAGTATTTT. This chain connects TRBV15 to TRBJ2-3, with D possibly being TRBD1 (6 bases). The CDR3 is 13 amino acids. Germline assignment: CDR1 LNHNV and CDR2 YYDKDF (reference sequence). Trimming stripped 8 bases from V and 0 bases from J, with 9 bases between.

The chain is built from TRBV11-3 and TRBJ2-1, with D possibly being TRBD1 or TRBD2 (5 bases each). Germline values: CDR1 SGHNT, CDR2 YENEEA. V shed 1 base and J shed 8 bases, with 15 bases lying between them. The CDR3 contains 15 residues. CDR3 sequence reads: CASSLGGATRDEQFF. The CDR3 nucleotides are TGTGCCAGCAGCTTAGGAGGGGCTACAAGGGATGAGCAGTTCTTC.

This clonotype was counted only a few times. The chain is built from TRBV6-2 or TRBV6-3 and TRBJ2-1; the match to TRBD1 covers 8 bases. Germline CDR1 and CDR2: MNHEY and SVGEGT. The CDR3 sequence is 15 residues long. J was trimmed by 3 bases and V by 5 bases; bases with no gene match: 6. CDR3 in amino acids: CASSQRQGSYNEQFF. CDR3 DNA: TGTGCCAGCAGTCAGAGACAGGGGAGCTACAATGAGCAGTTCTTC.

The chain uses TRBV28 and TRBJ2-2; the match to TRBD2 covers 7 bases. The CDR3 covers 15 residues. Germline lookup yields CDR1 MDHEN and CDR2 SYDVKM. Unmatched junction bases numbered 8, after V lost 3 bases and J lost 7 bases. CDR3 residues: CASSFRTSPHGELFF. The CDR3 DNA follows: TGTGCCAGCAGTTTCAGGACTAGTCCACACGGGGAGCTGTTTTTT. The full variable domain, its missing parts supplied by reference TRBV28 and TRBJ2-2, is DVKVTQSSRYLVKRTGEKVFLECVQDMDHENMFWYRQDPGLGLRLIYFSYDVKMKEKGDIPEGYSVSREKKERFSLILESASTNQTSMYLCASSFRTSPHGELFFGEGSRLTVL.

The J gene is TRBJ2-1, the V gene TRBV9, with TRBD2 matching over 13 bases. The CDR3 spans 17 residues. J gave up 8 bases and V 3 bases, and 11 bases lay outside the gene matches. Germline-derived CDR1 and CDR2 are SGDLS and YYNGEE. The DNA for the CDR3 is TGTGCCAGCAGCGGATGGACTAGCGGGAGTACAATAGATGAGCAGTTCTTC. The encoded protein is CASSGWTSGSTIDEQFF.

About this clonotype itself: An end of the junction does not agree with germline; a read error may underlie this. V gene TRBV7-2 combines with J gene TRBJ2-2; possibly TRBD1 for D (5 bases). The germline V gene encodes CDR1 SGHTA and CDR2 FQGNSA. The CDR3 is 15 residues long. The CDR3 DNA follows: TGTGCCAGCAGTTTAGGCAGGGATATCTCCGGGGAGCTGTTTTTT. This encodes CASSLGRDISGELFF. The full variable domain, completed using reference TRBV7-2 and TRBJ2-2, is GAGVSQSPSNKVTEKGKDVELRCDPISGHTALYWYRQSLGQGLEFLIYFQGNSAPDKSGLPSDRFSAERTGGSVSTLTIQRTQQEDSAVYLCASSLGRDISGELFFGEGSRLTVL.

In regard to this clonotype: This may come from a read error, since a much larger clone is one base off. CDR3 protein: CASSLVGSHTGELFF. The CDR3 DNA sequence: TGCGCCAGCAGCTTGGTGGGAAGCCACACCGGGGAGCTGTTTTTT. This chain uses TRBV5-1 with TRBJ2-2; D gene unclear. Trimming removed 0 bases at V and 3 bases at J, with 9 bases between. The CDR3 sequence is 15 residues long. The germline gives CDR1 SGHRS, CDR2 YFSETQ.

In DNA form, the CDR3 reads TGTGCCAGCCTGACTCTTACGTTCTACGAGCAGTACTTC. This codes for CASLTLTFYEQYF. This chain joins TRBV9 and TRBJ2-7; D is unresolved. With 7 bases removed from V and 3 bases from J, the gap between germline ends came to 14 bases. Germline loops: CDR1 SGDLS, CDR2 YYNGEE. CDR3 size: 13 residues. The variable domain in full, completed from reference TRBV9 and TRBJ2-7, reads DSGVTQTPKHLITATGQRVTLRCSPRSGDLSVYWYQQSLDQGLQFLIQYYNGEERAKGNILERFSAQQFPDLHSELNLSSLELGDSALYFCASLTLTFYEQYFGPGTRLTVT.

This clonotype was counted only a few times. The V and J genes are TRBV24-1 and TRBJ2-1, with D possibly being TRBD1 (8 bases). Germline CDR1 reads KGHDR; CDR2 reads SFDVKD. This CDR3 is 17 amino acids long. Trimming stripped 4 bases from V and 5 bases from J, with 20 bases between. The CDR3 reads CATSDPATGGEHNEQFF. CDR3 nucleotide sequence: TGTGCCACCAGTGACCCTGCCACAGGGGGGGAGCACAATGAGCAGTTCTTC.

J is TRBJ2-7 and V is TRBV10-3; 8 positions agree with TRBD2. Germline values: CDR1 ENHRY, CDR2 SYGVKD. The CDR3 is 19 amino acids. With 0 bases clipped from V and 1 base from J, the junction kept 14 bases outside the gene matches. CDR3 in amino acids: CAISESRLAGRQRSYEQYF. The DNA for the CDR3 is TGTGCCATCAGTGAGTCGAGGCTAGCGGGTAGACAGCGTTCCTACGAGCAGTACTTC.